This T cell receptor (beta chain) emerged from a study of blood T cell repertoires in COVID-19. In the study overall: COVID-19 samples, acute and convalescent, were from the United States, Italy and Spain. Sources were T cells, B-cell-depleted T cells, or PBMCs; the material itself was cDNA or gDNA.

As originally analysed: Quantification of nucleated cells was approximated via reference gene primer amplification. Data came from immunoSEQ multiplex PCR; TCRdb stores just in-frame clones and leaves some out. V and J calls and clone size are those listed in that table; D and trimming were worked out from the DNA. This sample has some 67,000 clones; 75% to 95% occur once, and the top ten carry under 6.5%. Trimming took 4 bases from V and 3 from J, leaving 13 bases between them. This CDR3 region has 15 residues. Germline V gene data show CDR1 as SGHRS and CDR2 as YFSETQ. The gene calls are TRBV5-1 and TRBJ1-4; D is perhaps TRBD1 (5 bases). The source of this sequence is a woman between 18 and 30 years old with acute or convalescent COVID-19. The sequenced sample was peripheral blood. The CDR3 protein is CASSLGTGANEKLFF. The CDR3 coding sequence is TGCGCCAGCAGCCTAGGGACGGGAGCTAATGAAAAACTGTTTTTT.